This entry is about one TCR beta chain. These data come from a study of blood T cell repertoires in COVID-19. Study-level background: Specimens from acute and convalescent COVID-19 originated in the United States, Italy and Spain. T cells, B-cell-depleted T cells, or PBMCs provided the cDNA or gDNA that served as material.

The CDR3 is made up of 13 amino acids. Unmatched junction bases numbered 6, after V lost 7 bases and J lost 4 bases. The germline CDR1 and CDR2 sequences are SNHLY and FYNNEI. The authors' processing: Amplification with reference gene primers provided the estimates of nucleated cell counts. Only in-frame clones appear in the TCRdb table, and some are missing; sequencing was by immunoSEQ multiplex PCR. The V and J calls and clone size were taken over from that table, and D and trimming were inferred from the DNA. The sample includes around 70,000 clones, roughly 84% of them seen just once. The chain employs TRBV2 and TRBJ2-7; 8 positions agree with TRBD1. Sequencing input: peripheral blood. This clonotype originated in a man aged 45-65 years with active COVID-19. In DNA, the CDR3 is TGTGCCAGCATTGCGGACAGGGTGTACGAGCAGTACTTC. As protein: CASIADRVYEQYF.